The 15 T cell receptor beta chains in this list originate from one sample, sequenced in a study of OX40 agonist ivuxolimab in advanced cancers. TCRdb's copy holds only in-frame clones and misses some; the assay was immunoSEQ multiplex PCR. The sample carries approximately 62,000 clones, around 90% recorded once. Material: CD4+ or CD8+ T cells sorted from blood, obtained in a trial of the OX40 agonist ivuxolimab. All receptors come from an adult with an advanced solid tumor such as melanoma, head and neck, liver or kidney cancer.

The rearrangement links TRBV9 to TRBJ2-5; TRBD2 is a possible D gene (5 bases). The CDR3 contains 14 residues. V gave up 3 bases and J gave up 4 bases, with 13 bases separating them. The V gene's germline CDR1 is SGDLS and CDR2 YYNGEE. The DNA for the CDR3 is TGTGCCAGCAGCGCTCCGGAGGTTGGAGAGACCCAGTACTTC. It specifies CASSAPEVGETQYF.

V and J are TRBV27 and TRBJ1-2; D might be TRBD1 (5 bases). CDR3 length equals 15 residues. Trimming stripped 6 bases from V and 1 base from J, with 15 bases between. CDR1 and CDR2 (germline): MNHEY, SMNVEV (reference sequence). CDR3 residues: CASSLLGGSNYGYTF. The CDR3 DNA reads TGTGCCAGCAGCTTGCTGGGGGGAAGTAACTATGGCTACACCTTC.

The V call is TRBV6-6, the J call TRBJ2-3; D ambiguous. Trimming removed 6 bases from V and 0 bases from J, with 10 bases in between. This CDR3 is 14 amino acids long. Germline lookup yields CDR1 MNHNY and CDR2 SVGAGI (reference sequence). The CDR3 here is CASRPSSSTDTQYF. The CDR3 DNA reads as TGTGCCAGCAGACCGTCTAGTAGCACAGATACGCAGTATTTT.

The CDR3 reads CASRPRTSGSETQYF. Written as DNA, the CDR3 is TGTGCCAGCAGACCTAGGACTAGCGGGTCGGAGACCCAGTACTTC. This chain links TRBV2 with TRBJ2-5; 11 positions agree with TRBD2. Germline V CDR1 and CDR2: SNHLY, FYNNEI. The ends lost 6 bases at V and 5 bases at J; junction bases unmatched: 8. This CDR3 contains 15 residues.

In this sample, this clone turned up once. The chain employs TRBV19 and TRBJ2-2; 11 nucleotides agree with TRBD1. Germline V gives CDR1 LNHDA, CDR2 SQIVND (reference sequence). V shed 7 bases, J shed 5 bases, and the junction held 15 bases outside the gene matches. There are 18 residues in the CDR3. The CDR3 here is CASTPRRTGGFGTGELFF. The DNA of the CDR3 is TGTGCCAGTACCCCAAGGCGGACAGGGGGCTTCGGTACCGGGGAGCTGTTTTTT. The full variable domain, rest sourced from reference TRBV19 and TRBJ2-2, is DGGITQSPKYLFRKEGQNVTLSCEQNLNHDAMYWYRQDPGQGLRLIYYSQIVNDFQKGDIAEGYSVSREKKESFPLTVTSAQKNPTAFYLCASTPRRTGGFGTGELFFGEGSRLTVL.

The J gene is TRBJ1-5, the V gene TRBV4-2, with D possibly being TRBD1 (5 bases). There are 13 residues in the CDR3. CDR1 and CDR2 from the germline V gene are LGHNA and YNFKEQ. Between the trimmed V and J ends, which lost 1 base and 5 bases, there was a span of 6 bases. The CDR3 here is CASSQGGYQPQHF. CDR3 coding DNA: TGTGCCAGCAGCCAAGGGGGCTATCAGCCCCAGCATTTT.

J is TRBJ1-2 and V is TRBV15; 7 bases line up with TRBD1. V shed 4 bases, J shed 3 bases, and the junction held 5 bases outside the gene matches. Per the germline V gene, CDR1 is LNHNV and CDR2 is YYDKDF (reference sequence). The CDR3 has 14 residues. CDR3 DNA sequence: TGTGCCACCAGCACTGGGACAGTTGACTATGGCTACACCTTC. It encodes CATSTGTVDYGYTF.

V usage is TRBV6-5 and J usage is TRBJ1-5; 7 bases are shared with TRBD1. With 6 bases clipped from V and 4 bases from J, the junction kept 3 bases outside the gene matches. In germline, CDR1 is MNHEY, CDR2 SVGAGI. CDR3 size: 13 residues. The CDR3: CASRTGRNQPQHF. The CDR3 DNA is TGTGCCAGCAGGACAGGGAGGAATCAGCCCCAGCATTTT.

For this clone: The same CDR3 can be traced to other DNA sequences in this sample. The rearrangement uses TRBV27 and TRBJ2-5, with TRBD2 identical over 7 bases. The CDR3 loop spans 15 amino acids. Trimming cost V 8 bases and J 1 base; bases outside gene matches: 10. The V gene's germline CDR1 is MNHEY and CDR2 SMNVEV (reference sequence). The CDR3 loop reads CASRTGGNVQETQYF. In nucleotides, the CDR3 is TGTGCCAGCCGGACGGGGGGAAACGTCCAAGAGACCCAGTACTTC.

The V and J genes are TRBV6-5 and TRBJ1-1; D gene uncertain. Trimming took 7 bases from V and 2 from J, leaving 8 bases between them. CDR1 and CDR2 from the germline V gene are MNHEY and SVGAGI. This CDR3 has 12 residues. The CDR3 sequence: CASMTSNTEAFF. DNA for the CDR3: TGTGCCAGCATGACCTCTAACACTGAAGCTTTCTTT.

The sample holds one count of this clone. This CDR3 is CASSIAGTDTQYF. The CDR3 DNA follows: TGTGCCAGTAGTATCGCGGGCACAGATACGCAGTATTTT. The chain couples TRBV19 to TRBJ2-3; no reliable D call. CDR3 size: 13 residues. Deletions cut 3 bases from V and 1 base from J, with 5 bases between. From germline, CDR1 is LNHDA and CDR2 SQIVND (reference sequence).

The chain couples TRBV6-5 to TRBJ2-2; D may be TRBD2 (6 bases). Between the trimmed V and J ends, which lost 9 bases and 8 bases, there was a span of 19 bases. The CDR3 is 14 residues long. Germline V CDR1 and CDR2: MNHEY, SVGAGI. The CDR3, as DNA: TGTGCCAGTAGGGCGGGAAGTTCAGTTGGGGAGCTGTTTTTT. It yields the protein CASRAGSSVGELFF.

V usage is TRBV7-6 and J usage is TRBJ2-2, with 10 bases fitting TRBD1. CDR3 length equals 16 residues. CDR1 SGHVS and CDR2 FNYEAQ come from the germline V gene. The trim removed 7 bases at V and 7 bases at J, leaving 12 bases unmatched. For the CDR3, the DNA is TGTGCCAGCACCCCTCTTGGGACAGGGGTCAGCGGGGAGCTGTTTTTT. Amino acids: CASTPLGTGVSGELFF.

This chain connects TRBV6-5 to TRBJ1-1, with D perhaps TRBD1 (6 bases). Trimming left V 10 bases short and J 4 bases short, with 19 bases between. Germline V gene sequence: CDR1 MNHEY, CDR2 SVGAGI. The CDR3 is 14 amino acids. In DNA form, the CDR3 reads TGTGCCACAATGGGGGCGGCTAGTTCCACTGAAGCTTTCTTT. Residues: CATMGAASSTEAFF.

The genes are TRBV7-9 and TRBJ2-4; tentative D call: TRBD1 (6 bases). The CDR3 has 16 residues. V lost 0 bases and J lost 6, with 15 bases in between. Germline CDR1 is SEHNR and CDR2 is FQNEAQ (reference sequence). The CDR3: CASSLATTGVSNIQYF. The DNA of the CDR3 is TGTGCCAGCAGCTTAGCTACGACAGGCGTTTCAAACATTCAGTACTTC.